The present TCR beta chain was sequenced within a study of blood T cell repertoires in COVID-19. The V gene's germline CDR1 is MNHEY and CDR2 SVGAGI. This CDR3 contains 14 residues. V lost 2 bases and J lost 12; bases outside the gene matches: 9. Clinical histories supplied by participants themselves formed the basis of cohort assignment. Methods used by the authors: For nucleated cells, counts were estimated from reference gene primer amplification. Sequenced by immunoSEQ multiplex PCR; TCRdb stores in-frame clones only, minus some. The DNA gave D and trimming, while V, J and clone size come from that table. The table has 200,000 or so clones, 80% to 90% seen once.

Sample: PBMCs or T cells enriched from blood (not recorded which). The TCR sequence derives from a woman in her thirties or forties with acute COVID-19. The J gene is TRBJ2-1, the V gene TRBV6-5; 8 bases align to TRBD2. Here the CDR3 DNA reads TGTGCCAGCAGTTACGGCCCGGCGGGGGGATCGCAGTTCTTC. The encoded protein is CASSYGPAGGSQFF.